This T cell receptor (beta chain) was retrieved from a study of shared clonotypes between healthy human individuals. Study-level points and caveats: How much donors shared clonotypes was expected to be affected by sequencing depth. Naive subsets generally exceeded memory subsets in estimated richness.

This CDR3 has 12 amino acids. Germline values: CDR1 SGDLS, CDR2 YYNGEE. Every subset had its genomic DNA shared out evenly among several immunoSEQ plates. Sequenced by immunoSEQ multiplex PCR; TCRdb stores in-frame clones only, minus some. The sample records about 580,000 clones, more than 95% being singletons. About this clone itself: The antigen is undetermined. One end of the junction is discordant with germline, which a read error may explain.

Only CD45RO-negative cells positively selected for CCR7 counted as naive CD8 cells, so terminally differentiated effector memory CD45RA+ cells were excluded. Every contributor of samples was a Caucasian grown-up residing in Nashville, Tennessee. Sequenced sample: naive CD8+ T cells sorted from blood. The chain is built from TRBV9 and TRBJ2-1; D remains unclear. The origin of this receptor is a man aged 25-45 years in good health. The CDR3: CASSVSPNEQLF. The CDR3 nucleotides are TGTGCCAGCAGCGTTTCCCCGAATGAGCAGCTCTTC.